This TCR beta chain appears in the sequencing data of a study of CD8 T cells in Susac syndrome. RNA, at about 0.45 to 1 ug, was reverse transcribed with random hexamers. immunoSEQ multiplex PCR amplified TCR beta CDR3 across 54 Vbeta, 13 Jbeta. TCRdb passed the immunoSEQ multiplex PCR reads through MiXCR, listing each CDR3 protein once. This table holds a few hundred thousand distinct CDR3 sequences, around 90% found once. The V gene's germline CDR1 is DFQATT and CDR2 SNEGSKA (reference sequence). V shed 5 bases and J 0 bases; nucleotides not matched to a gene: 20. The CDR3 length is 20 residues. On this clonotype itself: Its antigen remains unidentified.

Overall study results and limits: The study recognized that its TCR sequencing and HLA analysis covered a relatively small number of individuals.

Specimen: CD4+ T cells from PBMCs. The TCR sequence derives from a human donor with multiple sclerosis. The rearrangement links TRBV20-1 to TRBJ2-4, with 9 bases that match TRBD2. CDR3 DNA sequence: TGCAGTGCTGGATCCCGTCTACTAGCGGGCAGGAATCTAGCCAAAAACATTCAGTACTTC. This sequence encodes CSAGSRLLAGRNLAKNIQYF.